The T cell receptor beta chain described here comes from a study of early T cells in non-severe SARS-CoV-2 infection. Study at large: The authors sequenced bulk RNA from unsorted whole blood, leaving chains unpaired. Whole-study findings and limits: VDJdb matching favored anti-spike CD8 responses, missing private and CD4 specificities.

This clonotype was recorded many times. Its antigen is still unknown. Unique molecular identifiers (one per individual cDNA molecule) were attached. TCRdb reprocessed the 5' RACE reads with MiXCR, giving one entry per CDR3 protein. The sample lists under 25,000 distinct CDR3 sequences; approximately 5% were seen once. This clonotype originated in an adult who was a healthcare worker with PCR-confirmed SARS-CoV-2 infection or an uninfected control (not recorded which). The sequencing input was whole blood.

CDR3 nucleotides: TGCAGTGCTAGAGTCACAGGGGGCAGTAACACTGAAGCTTTCTTT. Translation gives CSARVTGGSNTEAFF. V gene TRBV20-1 combines with J gene TRBJ1-1; 9 bases match TRBD1. V lost 1 base to trimming and J lost 2 bases; unmatched junction nucleotides: 5. Germline lookup yields CDR1 DFQATT and CDR2 SNEGSKA (reference sequence). This CDR3 is 15 amino acids long.